These 6 T cell receptor beta chains were sequenced from one sample in a study of blood T cells in healthy people across ages. The use of a sample-barcoded 5' primer and a J-beta primer mix characterized a second PCR of roughly 6 to 11 cycles. In TCRdb, the 5' RACE reads were re-called with MiXCR into one record per CDR3 protein. Altogether hundreds of thousands of distinct CDR3 sequences are present, 45% to 55% being singletons, with the ten largest covering approximately 23%. What was sequenced was blood. Source of these receptors: a man older than 75 in good health.

The chain links TRBV20-1 to TRBJ2-1, with D possibly being TRBD1 or TRBD2 (5 bases each). Germline V gene lookup returns CDR1 DFQATT and CDR2 SNEGSKA (reference sequence). CDR3 length equals 18 residues. Trimming took off 2 bases at V and 3 bases at J, with 23 bases between the two ends. CDR3 sequence: CSARFLGEWRGLYNEQFF. The CDR3 nucleotides read TGCAGTGCTAGATTTTTAGGGGAGTGGAGAGGGCTCTACAATGAGCAGTTCTTC.

The chain recombines TRBV28 with TRBJ2-7; 10 nucleotides line up with TRBD1. Germline assignment: CDR1 MDHEN and CDR2 SYDVKM. CDR3 length equals 15 residues. The V and J ends lost 7 bases and 2 bases, in that order; junction bases with no gene match: 8. The CDR3 here is CASTPPGTGAYEQYF. As DNA, the CDR3 is TGTGCCAGCACTCCCCCAGGGACAGGGGCCTACGAGCAGTACTTC. Looking up the rest from reference TRBV28 and TRBJ2-7 gives the full variable domain: DVKVTQSSRYLVKRTGEKVFLECVQDMDHENMFWYRQDPGLGLRLIYFSYDVKMKEKGDIPEGYSVSREKKERFSLILESASTNQTSMYLCASTPPGTGAYEQYFGPGTRLTVT.

This clonotype came up a few times. The chain recombines TRBV5-1 with TRBJ1-2, with 7 bases identical to TRBD1. V lost 4 bases and J lost 6; bases outside the gene matches: 3. The germline V gene has CDR1 SGHRS and CDR2 YFSETQ. The CDR3 is made up of 12 amino acids. CDR3 coding DNA: TGCGCCAGCAGCCTCGGACAGGATGGCTACACCTTC. It yields the protein CASSLGQDGYTF. Drawing the rest from reference TRBV5-1 and TRBJ1-2, the complete variable domain is KAGVTQTPRYLIKTRGQQVTLSCSPISGHRSVSWYQQTPGQGLQFLFEYFSETQRNKGNFPGRFSGRQFSNSRSEMNVSTLELGDSALYLCASSLGQDGYTFGSGTRLTVV.

The rearrangement uses TRBV7-2 and TRBJ2-1, with 9 positions matching TRBD1. The junction had 6 bases not matched to a gene; V was cut back by 5 bases and J by 13 bases. The CDR3 loop spans 12 amino acids. CDR1 is SGHTA and CDR2 is FQGNSA in the germline V gene. Here the CDR3 DNA reads TGTGCCAGCAGCCCGCCGGGACAGGGACAGTTCTTC. Translated: CASSPPGQGQFF.

This clonotype was counted many times. This chain joins TRBV6-5 and TRBJ2-3; 8 bases align to TRBD1. This CDR3 region has 16 residues. Per the germline V gene, CDR1 is MNHEY and CDR2 is SVGAGI. With 6 bases clipped from V and 3 bases from J, the junction kept 11 bases outside the gene matches. CDR3: CASSRQGPRGTDTQYF. CDR3 nucleotides: TGTGCCAGCAGCCGACAGGGGCCCAGAGGAACAGATACGCAGTATTTT.

This clonotype occurred a few times. The chain couples TRBV7-2 to TRBJ2-4, with a weak D call TRBD2 (6 bases). The J call may be mistaken, given a closer DNA end match to TRBJ2-7. CDR3 length: 19 residues. The germline V gene has CDR1 SGHTA and CDR2 FQGNSA. Here the CDR3 DNA reads TGTGCCAGCAGCTTAGCGCCGGCTAGCGTGGGCCTTCAGGGTTACGAGCAGTACTTC. Amino acid sequence: CASSLAPASVGLQGYEQYF.